The rows below give T cell receptor beta chains drawn from one sample of a study of tumor-infiltrating lymphocytes in primary liver carcinoma. TCRdb re-called the multiplex PCR reads with MiXCR, one entry per CDR3 protein. This sample carries roughly 190,000 distinct CDR3 sequences, roughly 80% of them seen once, and the ten largest clones take around 18%. The source material was tumor tissue from primary liver carcinoma. These receptors all stem from a middle-aged man with primary liver carcinoma and hepatitis B virus infection. Both conserved end residues are part of each CDR3. A D gene is named only where the DNA matches it firmly. Only part of the rows carry a size: once, few, many, or a class if the clone is expanded.

>.|TRBJ2-7|TRBV11-2|TRBD2
TGTGCCACCAGCTTGAGGAAGGGGAGGACTAGCGGGCTCAGCTCCTACGAGCAGAACTTC
CATSLRKGRTSGLSSYEQNF
>.|TRBJ2-7|TRBV29-1|.
TGTAGCGTTGAGAAGGGACACCCAACCTACGAGCAGTACTTC
CSVEKGHPTYEQYF
>.|TRBJ2-1|TRBV11-3|.
TGTACCAGCAGCTTAGGCGTCCCGAACAACGGGCAGTTCTTC
CTSSLGVPNNGQFF
>.|TRBJ2-7|TRBV28|.
TGTGCCAGCAGTTTCCAGGGGCAGGGGACGTTTGGTCAGTACTTC
CASSFQGQGTFGQYF
>once|TRBJ2-3|TRBV29-1|.
TGCAACGTTTCCGGGTCAGGGACGTCAAATACGCAGTATTTT
CNVSGSGTSNTQYF
>.|TRBJ2-2|TRBV5-1|.
TGCGCCAGCAGCTTTCATCACAGGAGGAACACCGGGGAGCTGTTTTTT
CASSFHHRRNTGELFF
>.|TRBJ2-5|TRBV29-1|.
TGCAGCGTTGTATTAGGAGAGATGCAGTACTTC
CSVVLGEMQYF
>.|TRBJ2-3|TRBV11-2|TRBD2
TGTGCCAGCACCGACCTGGTTACTAGCGGGAGCTCATATACGCAGTATTTT
CASTDLVTSGSSYTQYF
>.|TRBJ1-4|TRBV4-3|.
TGCGCCAGCAGCCATGAAAACGGGACAGAAAAACTGTTTTTT
CASSHENGTEKLFF
>.|TRBJ2-1|TRBV6-1|.
TGTGCCAGCAGTGAGCGTGATAACAATGTGCAGTTCTTC
CASSERDNNVQFF
>.|TRBJ1-2|TRBV11-2|TRBD1
TGTACCAGCGGCTTGGACAGGGACTATGGCTACACCTTC
CTSGLDRDYGYTF
>few|TRBJ2-1|TRBV4-2|TRBD2
TGTGCCAGCAGCCACGAGAGCAGCGGGAAGTATAATGAGCAGTTCTTC
CASSHESSGKYNEQFF
>.|TRBJ2-3|TRBV5-1|.
TGCGCCAGCGTGAGAGTGGAAAGCACAGATACGCAGTATTTT
CASVRVESTDTQYF
>.|TRBJ1-3|TRBV5-1|TRBD1
TGCGCCAGCAGCGCAGGGGGCGTCTGTGGAAACACCATATATTTT
CASSAGGVCGNTIYF
>many|TRBJ1-2|TRBV10-3|.
TGTGCCATCAGTGAGTCGTGGCGGAATAACTATGGCTACACCTTC
CAISESWRNNYGYTF
>.|TRBJ1-2|TRBV7-9|.
TGTGCCAGCAGTTCCAGGACAGACCCCTATGGATACACCTTC
CASSSRTDPYGYTF